The source of this T cell receptor (beta chain) is a study of graft-versus-host responses after intestinal transplantation. Study summary: Among the recipients, transplants were multivisceral, liver-intestinal, or isolated intestinal. Tacrolimus and steroids were given for about three years to all recipients after anti-thymocyte globulin induction.

This clone has more than one count but fewer than ten. What it binds is not known. One end of the junction fails to match germline, which may point to a read error. Repertoires were generated with immunoSEQ multiplex PCR, while TCRdb's copy carries only in-frame clones and drops some. The sample records tens of thousands of clones, more than 90% being singletons. The CDR3 covers 15 residues. Per germline, CDR1 SGHTS and CDR2 YDEGEE. Study-wide points: Recipient marrow showed GvH clones, some seen first in ileum or blood. There was an association between peak levels of circulating GvH clones and early post-transplant HvG declines.

This clonotype originated in a human donor who was the organ donor for an intestinal transplant. The chain carries TRBV5-8 and TRBJ1-4; 8 bases align to TRBD1. Sequenced material: unstimulated CD8+ T cells sorted from spleen or lymph node cells, taken before transplant. Here the CDR3 reads CASSPRTGTTEKLFF. The CDR3 DNA is TGTGCCAGCAGCCCGAGGACAGGGACTACTGAAAAACTGTTTTTT. The variable domain in full, completed from reference TRBV5-8 and TRBJ1-4, reads EAGVTQSPTHLIKTRGQQATLRCSPISGHTSVYWYQQALGLGLQFLLWYDEGEERNRGNFPPRFSGRQFPNYSSELNVNALELEDSALYLCASSPRTGTTEKLFFGSGTQLSVL.